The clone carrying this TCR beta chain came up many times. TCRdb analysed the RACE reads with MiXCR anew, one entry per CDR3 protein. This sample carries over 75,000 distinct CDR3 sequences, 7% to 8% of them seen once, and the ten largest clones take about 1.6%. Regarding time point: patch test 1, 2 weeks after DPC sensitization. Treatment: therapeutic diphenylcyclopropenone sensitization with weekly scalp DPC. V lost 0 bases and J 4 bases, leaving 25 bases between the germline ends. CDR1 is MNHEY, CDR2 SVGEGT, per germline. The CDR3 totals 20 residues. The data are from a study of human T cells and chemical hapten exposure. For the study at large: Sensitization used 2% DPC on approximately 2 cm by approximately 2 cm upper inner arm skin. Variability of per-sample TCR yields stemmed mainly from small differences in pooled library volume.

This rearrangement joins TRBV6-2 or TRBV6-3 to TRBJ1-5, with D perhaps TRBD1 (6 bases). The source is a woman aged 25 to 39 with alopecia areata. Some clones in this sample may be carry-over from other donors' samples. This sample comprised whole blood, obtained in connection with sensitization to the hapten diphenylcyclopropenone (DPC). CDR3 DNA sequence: TGTGCCAGCAGTTACTCGAAGGGATTTTTGACAGGACTTTCGAATCAGCCCCAGCATTTT. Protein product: CASSYSKGFLTGLSNQPQHF.